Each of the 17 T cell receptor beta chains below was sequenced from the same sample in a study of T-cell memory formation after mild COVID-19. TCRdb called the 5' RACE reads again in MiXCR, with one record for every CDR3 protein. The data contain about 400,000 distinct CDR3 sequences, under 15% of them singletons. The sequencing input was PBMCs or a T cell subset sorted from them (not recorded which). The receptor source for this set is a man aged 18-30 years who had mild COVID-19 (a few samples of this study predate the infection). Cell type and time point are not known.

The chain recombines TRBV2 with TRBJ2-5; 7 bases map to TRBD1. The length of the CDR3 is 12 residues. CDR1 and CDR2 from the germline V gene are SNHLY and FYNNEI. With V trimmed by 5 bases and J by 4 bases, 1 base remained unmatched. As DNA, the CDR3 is TGTGCCAGCAGTACAGGGGTAGAGACCCAGTACTTC. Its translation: CASSTGVETQYF.

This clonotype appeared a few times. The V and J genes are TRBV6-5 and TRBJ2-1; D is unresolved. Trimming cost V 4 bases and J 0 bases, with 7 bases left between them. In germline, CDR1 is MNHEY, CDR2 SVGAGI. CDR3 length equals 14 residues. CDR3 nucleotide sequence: TGTGCCAGCAGTTCCAGCAGCTCCTACAATGAGCAGTTCTTC. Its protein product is CASSSSSSYNEQFF.

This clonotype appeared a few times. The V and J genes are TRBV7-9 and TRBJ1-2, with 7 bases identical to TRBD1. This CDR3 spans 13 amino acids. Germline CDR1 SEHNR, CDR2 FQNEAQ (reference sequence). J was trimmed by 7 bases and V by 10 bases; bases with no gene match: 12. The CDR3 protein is CATPQGGRGGYTF. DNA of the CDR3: TGTGCCACCCCGCAGGGGGGCCGTGGTGGCTACACCTTC.

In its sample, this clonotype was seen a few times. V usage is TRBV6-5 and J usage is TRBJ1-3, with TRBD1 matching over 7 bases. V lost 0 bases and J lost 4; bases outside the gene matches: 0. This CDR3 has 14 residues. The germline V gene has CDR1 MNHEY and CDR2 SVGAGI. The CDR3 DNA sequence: TGTGCCAGCAGTTACTCGACAGGGGGAAACACCATATATTTT. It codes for CASSYSTGGNTIYF.

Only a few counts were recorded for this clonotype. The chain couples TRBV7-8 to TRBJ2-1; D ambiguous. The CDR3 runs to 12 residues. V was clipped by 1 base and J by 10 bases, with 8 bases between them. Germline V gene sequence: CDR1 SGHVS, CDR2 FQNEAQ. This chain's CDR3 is CASSLDRREQFF. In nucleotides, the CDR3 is TGTGCCAGCAGCTTAGACAGAAGGGAGCAGTTCTTC.

The CDR3 sequence is CASSYTSGNTGELFF. The CDR3 DNA is TGTGCCAGCAGTTACACTAGCGGGAACACCGGGGAGCTGTTTTTT. The V call is TRBV6-5, the J call TRBJ2-2, with 8 bases identical to TRBD2. Trimming removed 2 bases from V and 1 base from J; junction bases left unmatched: 0. The CDR3 length is 15 residues. The V gene's germline CDR1 is MNHEY and CDR2 SVGAGI.

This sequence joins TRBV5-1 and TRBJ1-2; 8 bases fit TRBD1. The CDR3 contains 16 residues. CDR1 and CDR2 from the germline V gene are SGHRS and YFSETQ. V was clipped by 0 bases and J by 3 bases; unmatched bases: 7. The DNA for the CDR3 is TGCGCCAGCAGCTTGGGGTCAGGGGGCTTGGACTATGGCTACACCTTC. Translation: CASSLGSGGLDYGYTF.

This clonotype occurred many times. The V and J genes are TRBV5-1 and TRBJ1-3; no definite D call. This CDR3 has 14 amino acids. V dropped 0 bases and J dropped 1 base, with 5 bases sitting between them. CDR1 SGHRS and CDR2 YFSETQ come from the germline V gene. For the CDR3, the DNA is TGCGCCAGCAGCTTGGACGGATCTGGAAACACCATATATTTT. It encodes CASSLDGSGNTIYF.

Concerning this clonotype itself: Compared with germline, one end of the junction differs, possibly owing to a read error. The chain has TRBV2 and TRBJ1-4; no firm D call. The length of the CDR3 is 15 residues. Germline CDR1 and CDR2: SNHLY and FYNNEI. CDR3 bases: TGTGCCAGCAGTCAAGCGACGGGATTTTATGAAAAACTGTTTTTT. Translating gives CASSQATGFYEKLFF.

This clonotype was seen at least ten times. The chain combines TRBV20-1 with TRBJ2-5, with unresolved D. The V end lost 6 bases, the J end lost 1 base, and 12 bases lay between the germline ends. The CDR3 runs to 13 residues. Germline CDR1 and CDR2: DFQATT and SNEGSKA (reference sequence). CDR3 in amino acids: CSAPRASQETQYF. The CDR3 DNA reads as TGCAGTGCCCCAAGAGCGTCCCAAGAGACCCAGTACTTC.

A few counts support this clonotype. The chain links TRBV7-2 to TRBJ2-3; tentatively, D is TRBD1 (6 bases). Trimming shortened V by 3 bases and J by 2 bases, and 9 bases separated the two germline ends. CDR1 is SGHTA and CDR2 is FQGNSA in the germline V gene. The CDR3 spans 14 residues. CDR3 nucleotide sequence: TGTGCCAGCAGCTTTGGGGGCACCACAGATACGCAGTATTTT. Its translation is CASSFGGTTDTQYF. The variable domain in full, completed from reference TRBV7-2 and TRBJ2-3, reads GAGVSQSPSNKVTEKGKDVELRCDPISGHTALYWYRQSLGQGLEFLIYFQGNSAPDKSGLPSDRFSAERTGGSVSTLTIQRTQQEDSAVYLCASSFGGTTDTQYFGPGTRLTVL.

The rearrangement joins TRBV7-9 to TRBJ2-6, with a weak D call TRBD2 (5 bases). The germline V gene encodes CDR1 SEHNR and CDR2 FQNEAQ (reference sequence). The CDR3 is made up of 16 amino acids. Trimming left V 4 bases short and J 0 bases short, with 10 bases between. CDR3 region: CASSSREASGANVLTF. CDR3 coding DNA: TGTGCCAGCAGCTCCCGGGAAGCCTCTGGGGCCAACGTCCTGACTTTC.

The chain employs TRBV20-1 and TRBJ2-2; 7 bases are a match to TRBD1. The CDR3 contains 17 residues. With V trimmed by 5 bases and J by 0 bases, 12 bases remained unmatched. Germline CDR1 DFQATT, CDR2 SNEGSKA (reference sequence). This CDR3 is CSAWDRANRPNTGELFF. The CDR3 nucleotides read TGCAGTGCTTGGGACAGAGCAAACCGGCCGAACACCGGGGAGCTGTTTTTT.

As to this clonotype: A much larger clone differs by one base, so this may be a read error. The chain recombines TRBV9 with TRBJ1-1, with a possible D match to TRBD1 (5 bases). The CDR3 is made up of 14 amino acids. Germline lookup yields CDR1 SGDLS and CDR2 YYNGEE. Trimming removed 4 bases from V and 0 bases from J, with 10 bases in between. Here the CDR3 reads CASSSGLLNTEAFF. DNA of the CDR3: TGTGCCAGCAGCTCGGGACTGCTGAACACTGAAGCTTTCTTT.

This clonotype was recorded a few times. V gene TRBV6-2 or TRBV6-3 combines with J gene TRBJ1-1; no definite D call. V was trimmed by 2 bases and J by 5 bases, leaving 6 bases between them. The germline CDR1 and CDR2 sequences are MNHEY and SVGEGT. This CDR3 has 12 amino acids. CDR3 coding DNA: TGTGCCAGCAGTTACGGAAAAACTGAAGCTTTCTTT. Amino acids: CASSYGKTEAFF.

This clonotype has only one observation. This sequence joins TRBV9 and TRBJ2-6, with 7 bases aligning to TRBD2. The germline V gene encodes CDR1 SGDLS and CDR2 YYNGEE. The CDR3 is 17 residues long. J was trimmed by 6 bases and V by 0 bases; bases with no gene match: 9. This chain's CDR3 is CASSVGAGRGEANVLTF. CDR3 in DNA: TGTGCCAGCAGCGTAGGCGCGGGGAGGGGTGAGGCCAACGTCCTGACTTTC. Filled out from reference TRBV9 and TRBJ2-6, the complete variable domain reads DSGVTQTPKHLITATGQRVTLRCSPRSGDLSVYWYQQSLDQGLQFLIQYYNGEERAKGNILERFSAQQFPDLHSELNLSSLELGDSALYFCASSVGAGRGEANVLTFGAGSRLTVL.

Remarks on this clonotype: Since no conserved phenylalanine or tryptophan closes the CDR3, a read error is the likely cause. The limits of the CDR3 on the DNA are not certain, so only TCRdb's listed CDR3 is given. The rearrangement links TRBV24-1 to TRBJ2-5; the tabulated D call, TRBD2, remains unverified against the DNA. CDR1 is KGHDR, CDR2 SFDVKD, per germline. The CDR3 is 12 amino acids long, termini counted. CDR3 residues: CATSDRLAGPSL.